Below are 25 T cell receptor beta chains sequenced from a single sample in a study of blood T cell repertoires in COVID-19 (TCRdb year 2020). The library was made by the immunoSEQ multiplex PCR assay. TCRdb retrieved this table from immuneACCESS and kept in-frame rearrangements only. Not all clones are present; in checked studies, unresolved V genes account for under half, and no reason is known for the remainder. The sample includes 330,000 or so clones, with 80% to 90% observed a single time. Clones ranked in the top ten supply over 4.5% of the sample. Sequencing used PBMCs or T cells enriched from blood (not recorded which). Receptors were obtained from a man aged 30 to 45 who had recovered from COVID-19.

The CDR3 here is CASSQGTEDIETQYF. The CDR3 nucleotides read TGCGCCAGCAGCCAAGGGACAGAGGATATAGAGACCCAGTACTTC. The rearrangement joins TRBV4-1 to TRBJ2-5; D is perhaps TRBD1 (6 bases). This CDR3 spans 15 amino acids. V was shortened by 1 base and J by 4 bases, with 13 bases between the two germline ends. CDR1 and CDR2 (germline): MGHRA, YSYEKL.

The rearrangement links TRBV28 to TRBJ1-6; tentative D call: TRBD1 (6 bases). In germline, CDR1 is MDHEN, CDR2 SYDVKM. Trimming stripped 6 bases from V and 5 bases from J, with 11 bases between. There are 14 residues in the CDR3. This chain's CDR3 is CASSRGLNNSPLHF. CDR3 DNA sequence: TGTGCCAGCAGCAGGGGTTTGAATAATTCACCCCTCCACTTT.

This clone was seen only once. This chain uses TRBV30 with TRBJ2-7; 8 bases line up with TRBD1. V shed 0 bases and J 3 bases; nucleotides not matched to a gene: 4. Germline V gene data show CDR1 as GTSNPN and CDR2 as SVGIG (reference sequence). The CDR3 is 14 residues long. CDR3 nucleotides: TGTGCCTGGAGTGTATCGGACAGGGTCTACGAGCAGTACTTC. It specifies CAWSVSDRVYEQYF.

The J gene is TRBJ2-6, the V gene TRBV13, with 8 bases identical to TRBD2. Trimming at V came to 5 bases and at J to 1 base, leaving 4 bases not matched to a gene. This CDR3 is built from 16 residues. Germline V gene sequence: CDR1 PRHDT, CDR2 FYEKMQ (reference sequence). The CDR3 sequence: CASSGTGGSGANVLTF. The CDR3 DNA reads TGTGCCAGCAGCGGCACGGGAGGGTCTGGGGCCAACGTCCTGACTTTC.

The V gene is TRBV2, the J gene TRBJ1-2; D remains unclear. Deletions cut 3 bases from V and 4 bases from J, with 3 bases between. Germline V CDR1 and CDR2: SNHLY, FYNNEI. The CDR3 sequence is 11 residues long. CDR3 in DNA: TGTGCCAGCAGTGACAGCTATGGCTACACCTTC. It codes for CASSDSYGYTF.

This clone was detected once. This chain joins TRBV19 and TRBJ2-7; tentatively, D is TRBD2 (6 bases). This CDR3 has 14 residues. V lost 1 base and J lost 7, with 14 bases in between. Germline V gene data show CDR1 as LNHDA and CDR2 as SQIVND (reference sequence). CDR3 sequence: CASSIGAAGMEQYF. CDR3 DNA sequence: TGTGCCAGTAGTATAGGGGCGGCGGGAATGGAGCAGTACTTC.

This clone appeared a single time. J is TRBJ1-1 and V is TRBV15; TRBD1 might be the D (5 bases). CDR1 is LNHNV, CDR2 YYDKDF, per germline (reference sequence). The CDR3 runs to 15 residues. With 3 bases removed from V and 1 base from J, the gap between germline ends came to 12 bases. The CDR3 sequence is CATSRVVGQNTEAFF. Written as DNA, the CDR3 is TGTGCCACCAGCAGGGTGGTCGGACAGAACACTGAAGCTTTCTTT.

The chain is built from TRBV11-2 and TRBJ2-3, with 9 bases aligning to TRBD1. The CDR3 sequence is 16 residues long. CDR1 and CDR2 (germline): SGHAT, FQNNGV. V trimming: 4 bases; J trimming: 7 bases; junction bases outside the gene matches: 12. The CDR3, as DNA: TGTGCCAGCAGCTCATCCGGGACAGGGTTCACGAATACGCAGTATTTT. Its protein is CASSSSGTGFTNTQYF.

The chain has TRBV24-1 and TRBJ2-7, with TRBD1 identical over 8 bases. V lost 12 bases, J lost 6 bases, and 12 bases stayed unmatched. The CDR3 has 13 amino acids. Germline CDR1 reads KGHDR; CDR2 reads SFDVKD. CDR3 sequence: CAAPGQVDREQYF. CDR3 sequence (DNA): TGTGCCGCCCCGGGACAGGTGGATCGCGAGCAGTACTTC.

The chain recombines TRBV7-6 with TRBJ1-1, with 9 bases aligning to TRBD1. CDR3 length: 15 residues. After removal of 1 base from V and 7 bases from J, the junction contained 7 bases not matched to a gene. Germline V gives CDR1 SGHVS, CDR2 FNYEAQ. CDR3 nucleotide sequence: TGTGCCAGCAGCTTAGGAGGACAGGGGTCCAATGAAGCTTTCTTT. This sequence encodes CASSLGGQGSNEAFF.

The V gene is TRBV2, the J gene TRBJ1-2; D may be TRBD1 (6 bases). The CDR3 spans 12 residues. Trimming took off 6 bases at V and 4 bases at J, with 9 bases between the two ends. CDR1 and CDR2 (germline): SNHLY, FYNNEI. CDR3: CASSVRGYGYTF. The CDR3, as DNA: TGTGCCAGCAGCGTCAGGGGCTATGGCTACACCTTC.

The CDR3 reads CATSYPSNQPQHF. Written as DNA, the CDR3 is TGTGCCACCAGCTATCCTAGCAATCAGCCCCAGCATTTT. This rearrangement joins TRBV15 to TRBJ1-5; D is ambiguous. The CDR3 runs to 13 residues. V was cut by 5 bases and J by 0 bases, with 5 bases left in between. CDR1 is LNHNV, CDR2 YYDKDF, per germline (reference sequence).

J is TRBJ2-1 and V is TRBV11-2, with a possible D match to TRBD1 (6 bases). This CDR3 is built from 14 residues. V was shortened by 4 bases and J by 7 bases, with 14 bases between the two germline ends. Germline V lookup: CDR1 SGHAT, CDR2 FQNNGV. The CDR3 protein is CASSSYRVGNEQFF. The CDR3 coding sequence is TGTGCCAGCAGCTCATACAGGGTTGGAAATGAGCAGTTCTTC.

This chain links TRBV12-3 or TRBV12-4 with TRBJ2-7; the match to TRBD2 covers 9 bases. Losses at the gene ends were 7 bases for V and 3 bases for J; bases not matched to a gene: 4. This CDR3 comprises 13 residues. The CDR3 protein is CASILAGSYEQYF. The CDR3 DNA is TGTGCCAGCATTCTAGCGGGGAGCTACGAGCAGTACTTC.

The V and J genes are TRBV11-3 and TRBJ1-1; maybe TRBD1 (6 bases). V was pared by 3 bases and J by 0 bases, with 8 bases between. The CDR3 covers 14 residues. The V gene's germline CDR1 is SGHNT and CDR2 YENEEA. The CDR3 region is CASSFGGMNTEAFF. In DNA form, the CDR3 reads TGTGCCAGCAGCTTTGGGGGCATGAACACTGAAGCTTTCTTT.

This sequence joins TRBV5-1 and TRBJ2-3, with 10 bases aligning to TRBD1. This CDR3 region has 17 residues. V gave up 4 bases and J gave up 5 bases; unmatched junction bases: 13. Germline CDR1 is SGHRS and CDR2 is YFSETQ. The CDR3 DNA is TGCGCCAGCAGCGACCAGGGGACAGGGGTTGTGTTAGATACGCAGTATTTT. Translated, it gives CASSDQGTGVVLDTQYF. The entire variable domain, with the rest obtained from reference TRBV5-1 and TRBJ2-3, is as follows: KAGVTQTPRYLIKTRGQQVTLSCSPISGHRSVSWYQQTPGQGLQFLFEYFSETQRNKGNFPGRFSGRQFSNSRSEMNVSTLELGDSALYLCASSDQGTGVVLDTQYFGPGTRLTVL.

This chain uses TRBV10-2 with TRBJ1-5; 7 bases are a match to TRBD1. Germline-derived CDR1 and CDR2 are WSHSY and SAAADI. The CDR3 has 13 residues. V dropped 7 bases and J dropped 3; count of bases not matched to a gene: 3. Here the CDR3 reads CASTTGLNQPQHF. The CDR3 coding sequence is TGCGCCAGCACGACAGGGCTCAATCAGCCCCAGCATTTT.

The chain employs TRBV9 and TRBJ2-3; a possible D gene is TRBD2 (5 bases). The CDR3 has 16 amino acids. V was pared by 0 bases and J by 2 bases, with 13 bases between. The germline gives CDR1 SGDLS, CDR2 YYNGEE. The CDR3 coding sequence is TGTGCCAGCAGCGTAGCTGGAGGACGGCTCACAGATACGCAGTATTTT. Translated: CASSVAGGRLTDTQYF.

The chain joins TRBV3-1 (or the pseudogene TRBV3-2) to TRBJ1-2; 8 positions agree with TRBD1. V lost 0 bases to trimming and J lost 4 bases; unmatched junction nucleotides: 10. Germline V CDR1 and CDR2: LGHDT, YNNKEL (reference sequence). CDR3 length: 17 amino acids. The CDR3 reads CASSQDRQGARGYGYTF. CDR3 nucleotide sequence: TGTGCCAGCAGCCAAGATCGGCAGGGGGCACGGGGCTATGGCTACACCTTC.

The CDR3 is CASRDMIAKNIQYF. DNA for the CDR3: TGTGCCAGCAGGGACATGATAGCCAAAAACATTCAGTACTTC. The J gene is TRBJ2-4, the V gene TRBV27, with TRBD1 as a possible D gene (5 bases). This CDR3 has 14 amino acids. The germline V gene encodes CDR1 MNHEY and CDR2 SMNVEV (reference sequence). V was clipped by 6 bases and J by 0 bases, with 9 bases between them.

V usage is TRBV12-3 or TRBV12-4 and J usage is TRBJ1-1; no reliable D call. CDR3 length: 13 amino acids. V lost 3 bases and J 5 bases, leaving 10 bases between the germline ends. The CDR3 DNA follows: TGTGCCAGCAGTTTGGGCCGAAGGACTGAAGCTTTCTTT. Translation: CASSLGRRTEAFF.

The DNA for the CDR3 is TGTGCCAGCAGCTTAGGGGGGGACTGGATGTATTCACCCCTCCACTTT. Translating gives CASSLGGDWMYSPLHF. The chain combines TRBV7-8 with TRBJ1-6; D may be TRBD1 (5 bases). The germline V gene encodes CDR1 SGHVS and CDR2 FQNEAQ. V dropped 1 base and J dropped 8 bases, with 15 bases sitting between them. This CDR3 is 16 amino acids long. The variable domain in full, with the rest retrieved from reference TRBV7-8 and TRBJ1-6, is GAGVSQSPRYKVAKRGQDVALRCDPISGHVSLFWYQQALGQGPEFLTYFQNEAQLDKSGLPSDRFFAERPEGSVSTLKIQRTQQEDSAVYLCASSLGGDWMYSPLHFGNGTRLTVT.

The chain employs TRBV2 and TRBJ1-6, with TRBD1 identical over 8 bases. The CDR3 length is 15 residues. The V segment lost 7 bases and the J segment 9 bases; nucleotides outside the gene matches: 11. CDR1 SNHLY and CDR2 FYNNEI come from the germline V gene. In DNA form, the CDR3 reads TGTGCCAGCACCTCGACAGGGGCCGGGGCTTCACCCCTCCACTTT. It encodes CASTSTGAGASPLHF.

This chain links TRBV7-9 with TRBJ2-1, with 7 bases lining up with TRBD2. The ends lost 1 base at V and 3 bases at J; junction bases unmatched: 6. CDR1 is SEHNR, CDR2 FQNEAQ, per germline (reference sequence). The CDR3 covers 16 residues. The CDR3 reads CASSLDSGGNYNEQFF. In DNA, the CDR3 is TGTGCCAGCAGCTTAGATTCCGGGGGGAACTACAATGAGCAGTTCTTC. Based on the CDR3 plus reference TRBV7-9 and TRBJ2-1, the full variable domain is DTGVSQNPRHKITKRGQNVTFRCDPISEHNRLYWYRQTLGQGPEFLTYFQNEAQLEKSRLLSDRFSAERPKGSFSTLEIQRTEQGDSAMYLCASSLDSGGNYNEQFFGPGTRLTVL.

This clone was seen just once. The chain couples TRBV10-3 to TRBJ2-6, with TRBD2 matching over 7 bases. V gave up 4 bases and J gave up 2 bases; unmatched junction bases: 11. In germline, CDR1 is ENHRY, CDR2 SYGVKD. This CDR3 comprises 18 residues. CDR3: CAISAWGGMLPGANVLTF. The CDR3 coding sequence is TGTGCCATCAGTGCCTGGGGAGGGATGCTCCCTGGGGCCAACGTCCTGACTTTC.